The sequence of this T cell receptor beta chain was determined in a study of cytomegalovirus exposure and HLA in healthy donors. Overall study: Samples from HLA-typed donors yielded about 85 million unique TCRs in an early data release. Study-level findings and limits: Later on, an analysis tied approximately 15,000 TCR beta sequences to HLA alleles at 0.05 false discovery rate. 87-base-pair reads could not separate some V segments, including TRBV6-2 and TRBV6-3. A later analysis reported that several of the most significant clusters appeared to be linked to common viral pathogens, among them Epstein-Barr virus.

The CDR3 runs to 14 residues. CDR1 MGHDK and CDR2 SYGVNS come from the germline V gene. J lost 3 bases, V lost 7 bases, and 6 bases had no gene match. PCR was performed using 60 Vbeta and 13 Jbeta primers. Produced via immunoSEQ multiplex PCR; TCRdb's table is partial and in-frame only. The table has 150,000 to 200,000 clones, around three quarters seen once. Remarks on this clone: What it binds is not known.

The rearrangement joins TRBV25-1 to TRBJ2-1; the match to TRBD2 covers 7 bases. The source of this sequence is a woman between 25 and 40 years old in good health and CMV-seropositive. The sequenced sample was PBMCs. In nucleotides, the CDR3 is TGTGCCAGCACGTCTGGCGGGAGCTACAATGAGCAGTTCTTC. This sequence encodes CASTSGGSYNEQFF. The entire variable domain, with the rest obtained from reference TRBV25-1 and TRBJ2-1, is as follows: EADIYQTPRYLVIGTGKKITLECSQTMGHDKMYWYQQDPGMELHLIHYSYGVNSTEKGDLSSESTVSRIRTEHFPLTLESARPSHTSQYLCASTSGGSYNEQFFGPGTRLTVL.